This T cell receptor beta chain was retrieved from a study of shared clonotypes between healthy human individuals. The repertoire was sequenced with immunoSEQ multiplex PCR; TCRdb's copy has only in-frame clones and lacks some. The profile shows roughly 760,000 clones, around 67% of them singletons. Per germline, CDR1 SGHVS and CDR2 FQNEAQ. Trimming removed 1 base at V and 5 bases at J, with 6 bases between. This CDR3 has 13 residues. Participating donors were healthy, HIV-negative adults free of recent acute infections or vaccinations. Sequencing input: memory CD4+ T cells sorted from blood. The subset: CD45RA-negative fraction. The receptor's source is a woman in her thirties in good health. V usage is TRBV7-8 and J usage is TRBJ2-1, with D unresolved. CDR3: CASSLGINNEQFF. For the CDR3, the DNA is TGTGCCAGCAGCTTAGGAATTAACAATGAGCAGTTCTTC.